The 14 T cell receptor beta chains listed next were all sequenced from one sample in a study of cytomegalovirus exposure and HLA in healthy donors. The method was immunoSEQ multiplex PCR; TCRdb's version includes in-frame clones alone and lacks a portion of them. Found here are fewer than 150,000 clones, 85% to 90% of them singletons; the top ten hold roughly 1.4%. The material sequenced was PBMCs. The receptor set was obtained from a man aged 25-40 years in good health and CMV-seronegative.

This sequence joins TRBV5-1 and TRBJ2-7; 9 positions agree with TRBD1. This CDR3 is built from 15 residues. Losses at the gene ends were 2 bases for V and 6 bases for J; bases not matched to a gene: 9. CDR1 SGHRS and CDR2 YFSETQ come from the germline V gene. This CDR3 reads CASSFLTGTGSEQYF. The CDR3 nucleotides read TGCGCCAGCAGCTTCCTAACCGGGACAGGGAGCGAGCAGTACTTC.

The chain employs TRBV25-1 and TRBJ2-7; no clear D gene. Trimming removed 5 bases at V and 2 bases at J, with 4 bases between. In germline, CDR1 is MGHDK, CDR2 SYGVNS. The CDR3 loop spans 11 amino acids. CDR3 sequence: CASSITYEQYF. The CDR3 DNA is TGTGCCAGCAGTATAACCTACGAGCAGTACTTC.

The rearrangement uses TRBV4-1 and TRBJ2-3; 7 bases line up with TRBD2. Germline-derived CDR1 and CDR2 are MGHRA and YSYEKL. Trimming removed 1 base from V and 4 bases from J; junction bases left unmatched: 8. This CDR3 has 16 amino acids. The CDR3 sequence is CASSQVRAGVPDTQYF. In DNA form, the CDR3 reads TGCGCCAGCAGCCAAGTTAGGGCGGGAGTACCAGATACGCAGTATTTT.

On this clone: The germline gene is not matched at one end of the junction; a read error may be the cause. The chain joins TRBV6-5 to TRBJ2-5; maybe TRBD1 (5 bases). The germline gives CDR1 MNHEY, CDR2 SVGAGI. This CDR3 spans 15 amino acids. The CDR3 region is CASSYDKAGRRVGHF. The CDR3 nucleotides are TGTGCCAGCAGTTATGATAAGGCAGGGCGCAGGGTTGGTCACTTC.

The genes are TRBV4-1 and TRBJ2-1; tentative D call: TRBD1 (5 bases). CDR1 MGHRA and CDR2 YSYEKL come from the germline V gene. The V end lost 1 base, the J end lost 7 bases, and 14 bases lay between the germline ends. The CDR3 covers 15 residues. Here the CDR3 DNA reads TGCGCCAGCAGCCAAGTTTACCAGGGTGGGAATGAGCAGTTCTTC. As protein: CASSQVYQGGNEQFF.

V gene TRBV10-1 combines with J gene TRBJ2-1, with TRBD2 identical over 14 bases. This CDR3 comprises 15 residues. Germline trimming cut 6 bases from V and 7 bases from J; bases unmatched to any gene: 5. Germline V lookup: CDR1 WNHNN, CDR2 SYGVQD (reference sequence). The CDR3 spells CASRSGTSGGNEQFF. The CDR3 nucleotides read TGCGCCAGCAGATCCGGGACTAGCGGGGGAAATGAGCAGTTCTTC.

The rearrangement joins TRBV6-1 to TRBJ1-2, with 8 bases lining up with TRBD1. Germline V gene lookup returns CDR1 MNHNS and CDR2 SASEGT. The CDR3 runs 15 residues. Trimming at V came to 2 bases and at J to 7 bases, leaving 9 bases not matched to a gene. The CDR3 nucleotides read TGTGCCAGCAGTGAAAACTTAGGGCAGGGGGCTGGCTACACCTTC. Residues: CASSENLGQGAGYTF.

V is TRBV19 and J is TRBJ2-2; 8 nucleotides match TRBD2. V shed 8 bases, J shed 0 bases, and the junction held 5 bases outside the gene matches. Looked up from germline, CDR1 is LNHDA and CDR2 is SQIVND (reference sequence). The CDR3 has 15 amino acids. The CDR3 DNA reads TGTGCCAGTCATCTAGCGGGTGCGAACACCGGGGAGCTGTTTTTT. This sequence encodes CASHLAGANTGELFF.

This clone was observed a few times. The gene calls are TRBV13 and TRBJ1-6; 7 bases are shared with TRBD1. The CDR3 extends over 15 amino acids. The V gene end was trimmed by 2 bases and the J gene end by 9 bases; junction bases not matched to a gene: 7. Germline V gene lookup returns CDR1 PRHDT and CDR2 FYEKMQ (reference sequence). CDR3 nucleotide sequence: TGTGCCAGCAGCTTACGGGAGACAGGGTCTTCACCCCTCCACTTT. Its protein product is CASSLRETGSSPLHF.

This chain connects TRBV6-1 to TRBJ2-1; D perhaps matches TRBD1 (6 bases). The germline CDR1 and CDR2 sequences are MNHNS and SASEGT. CDR3 length: 15 residues. The V end was cut by 1 base, the J end by 9 bases, with 16 bases between. The DNA of the CDR3 is TGTGCCAGCAGTGAAGAACGACCTAGAGGGGGTGAGCAGTTCTTC. Its translation: CASSEERPRGGEQFF.

The chain recombines TRBV5-5 with TRBJ2-5, with D hard to call. CDR1 and CDR2 from the germline V gene are SGHKS and YYEKEE (reference sequence). V was cut by 2 bases and J by 0 bases, with 5 bases left in between. This CDR3 is 13 amino acids long. The CDR3 DNA follows: TGTGCCAGCAGCTTCGGGTACCAAGAGACCCAGTACTTC. Translating gives CASSFGYQETQYF.

This clone came up once. Additional DNA sequences in this sample encode the identical CDR3. The chain employs TRBV7-2 and TRBJ1-2; D uncertain. CDR1 and CDR2 (germline): SGHTA, FQGNSA. V shed 2 bases and J shed 8 bases, with 9 bases lying between them. CDR3 length: 12 residues. The CDR3 DNA is TGTGCCAGCAGCTTATCGGGGTACGGCTACACCTTC. It encodes CASSLSGYGYTF.

The chain joins TRBV9 to TRBJ2-2; the match to TRBD1 covers 8 bases. The CDR3 consists of 16 residues. V dropped 2 bases and J dropped 5; count of bases not matched to a gene: 8. CDR1 and CDR2 (germline): SGDLS, YYNGEE. CDR3 region: CASSVRTGMNTGELFF. The CDR3 nucleotides read TGTGCCAGCAGCGTCCGGACAGGGATGAATACCGGGGAGCTGTTTTTT.

V is TRBV7-2 and J is TRBJ1-2; D is undetermined. Trimming stripped 5 bases from V and 8 bases from J, with 15 bases between. Germline CDR1 SGHTA, CDR2 FQGNSA. The CDR3 length is 13 residues. CDR3 DNA sequence: TGTGCCAGCAGCCCGACCGCGGATTACGGCTACACCTTC. It codes for CASSPTADYGYTF. The full variable domain, rest sourced from reference TRBV7-2 and TRBJ1-2, is GAGVSQSPSNKVTEKGKDVELRCDPISGHTALYWYRQSLGQGLEFLIYFQGNSAPDKSGLPSDRFSAERTGGSVSTLTIQRTQQEDSAVYLCASSPTADYGYTFGSGTRLTVV.